This T cell receptor beta chain stems from a study of control samples from healthy donors and cancer patients. Assay used: immunoSEQ multiplex PCR; TCRdb lists only in-frame clones, some missing. Its clone listing holds roughly 200,000 clones. Germline V gene sequence: CDR1 MDHEN, CDR2 SYDVKM. The CDR3 covers 12 residues. V shed 2 bases and J shed 5 bases, with 6 bases lying between them. Details on this clone: Other nucleotide sequences from this sample produce the same CDR3.

The sequenced sample consisted of blood. This sequence was found in a woman aged 25 to 45 in good health. The gene calls are TRBV28 and TRBJ1-2, with no clear D. The CDR3 protein is CASSLIGYGYTF. The CDR3, as DNA: TGTGCCAGCAGTTTAATAGGGTATGGCTACACCTTC.